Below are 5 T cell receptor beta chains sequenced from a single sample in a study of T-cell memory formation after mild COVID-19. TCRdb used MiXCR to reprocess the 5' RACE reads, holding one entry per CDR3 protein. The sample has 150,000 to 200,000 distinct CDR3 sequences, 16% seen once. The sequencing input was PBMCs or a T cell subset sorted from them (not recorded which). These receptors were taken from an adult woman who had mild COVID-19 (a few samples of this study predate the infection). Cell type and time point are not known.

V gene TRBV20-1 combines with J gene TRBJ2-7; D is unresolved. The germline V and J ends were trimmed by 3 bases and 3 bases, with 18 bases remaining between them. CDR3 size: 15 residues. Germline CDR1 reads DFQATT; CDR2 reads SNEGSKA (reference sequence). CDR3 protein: CSARLVARNYYEQYF. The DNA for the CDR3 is TGCAGTGCTAGGTTGGTTGCTAGAAACTACTACGAGCAGTACTTC.

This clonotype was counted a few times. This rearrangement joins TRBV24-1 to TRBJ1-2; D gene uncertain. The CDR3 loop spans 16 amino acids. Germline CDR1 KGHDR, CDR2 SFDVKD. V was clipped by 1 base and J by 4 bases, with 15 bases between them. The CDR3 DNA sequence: TGTGCCACCAGTGATTTTGTTGACCCGGGAATCTATGGCTACACCTTC. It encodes CATSDFVDPGIYGYTF.

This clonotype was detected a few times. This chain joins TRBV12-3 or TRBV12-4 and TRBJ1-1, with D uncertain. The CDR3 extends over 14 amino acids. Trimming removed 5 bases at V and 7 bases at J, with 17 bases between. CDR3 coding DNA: TGTGCCAGCAGTCTATACAGAGGGAGGAATGAAGCTTTCTTT. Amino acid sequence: CASSLYRGRNEAFF.

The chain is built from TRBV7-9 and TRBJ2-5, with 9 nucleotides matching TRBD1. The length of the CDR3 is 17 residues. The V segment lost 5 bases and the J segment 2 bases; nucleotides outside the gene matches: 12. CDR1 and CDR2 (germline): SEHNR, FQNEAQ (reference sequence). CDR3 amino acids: CASSLGQGKRQQETQYF. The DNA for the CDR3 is TGTGCCAGCAGCCTGGGACAGGGCAAGAGACAACAAGAGACCCAGTACTTC.

CDR3: CASSQGAAKNIQYF. CDR3 in DNA: TGTGCCAGCTCACAGGGGGCCGCCAAAAACATTCAGTACTTC. The chain has TRBV18 and TRBJ2-4; 7 bases match TRBD1. The CDR3 is 14 residues long. After removal of 4 bases from V and 1 base from J, the junction contained 1 base not matched to a gene. Germline loops: CDR1 KGHSH, CDR2 LQKENI.